These 21 T cell receptor beta chains were sequenced from one sample in a study of post-analysis software for immune sequencing data. Included in the TCR beta cDNA libraries were unique molecular identifiers. TCRdb recomputed calls from the PCR reads with MiXCR, one row per CDR3 protein. The data hold about 500,000 distinct CDR3 sequences, with around 40% observed a single time. Study results and limitations: Among roughly 5 TRBV segments more frequent in patients than controls were TRBV5-6, TRBV5-1 and TRBV20-1.

These receptors have no identified antigens. Input material: blood. The source is a girl between 5 and 17 years old with multiple sclerosis.

The chain carries TRBV27 and TRBJ1-5, with 8 nucleotides matching TRBD1. In germline, CDR1 is MNHEY, CDR2 SMNVEV (reference sequence). The length of the CDR3 is 16 residues. Losses at the gene ends were 4 bases for V and 7 bases for J; bases not matched to a gene: 12. CDR3 sequence reads: CASSSNPTGTGQPQHF. CDR3 DNA sequence: TGTGCCAGCAGTTCCAACCCGACAGGGACAGGCCAGCCCCAGCATTTT.

As concerns this clonotype: A single base separates this from a much larger clone, so it may be a read error. The chain is built from TRBV2 and TRBJ2-3; D gene uncertain. Germline CDR1 SNHLY, CDR2 FYNNEI. This CDR3 has 14 residues. Deletions cut 3 bases from V and 0 bases from J, with 7 bases between. CDR3 loop: CASSDSPSTDTQYF. For the CDR3, the DNA is TGTGCCAGCAGTGACTCCCCTAGCACAGATACGCAGTATTTT.

The V and J genes are TRBV20-1 and TRBJ2-6; TRBD2 might be the D (7 bases). V lost 5 bases, J lost 2 bases, and 19 bases lay in between. There are 17 residues in the CDR3. Looked up from germline, CDR1 is DFQATT and CDR2 is SNEGSKA (reference sequence). The DNA of the CDR3 is TGCAGTGCTCCCCGGGGGGCGCTCAGACCTGGGGCCAACGTCCTGACTTTC. Translating gives CSAPRGALRPGANVLTF.

The rearrangement joins TRBV29-1 to TRBJ1-2, with D perhaps matching TRBD1 (6 bases). The CDR3 is 11 amino acids. Germline CDR1 is SQVTM and CDR2 is ANQGSEA. Here the CDR3 DNA reads TGCAGGGGGGAGGGGGACGCTGGCTACACCTTC. Protein: CRGEGDAGYTF.

This clonotype occurred a few times. J is TRBJ2-5 and V is TRBV20-1; TRBD2 agrees at 10 bases. This CDR3 has 15 amino acids. V shed 3 bases, J shed 11 bases, and the junction held 15 bases outside the gene matches. Per germline, CDR1 DFQATT and CDR2 SNEGSKA (reference sequence). The CDR3 DNA follows: TGCAGTGCTAGGGCGAGCGGGAGGGAGACGGGAGAGCAGTACTTC. Translating gives CSARASGRETGEQYF.

This clonotype turned up a few times. This chain connects TRBV12-3 or TRBV12-4 to TRBJ1-1, with D unclear. The CDR3 covers 13 residues. The V gene lost 4 bases and the J gene lost 1 base, with 7 bases spanning the gap. The CDR3 loop reads CASSSPWNTEAFF. The CDR3 DNA follows: TGTGCCAGCAGTTCCCCCTGGAACACTGAAGCTTTCTTT.

The V call is TRBV7-3, the J call TRBJ2-1; 8 bases agree with TRBD2. Germline V gives CDR1 SGHTA, CDR2 FQGTGA. CDR3 size: 15 residues. V was pared by 5 bases and J by 9 bases, with 12 bases of the junction left unmatched. CDR3 in amino acids: CASSRGLASPTEQFF. The CDR3 DNA sequence: TGTGCCAGCAGCCGCGGACTAGCATCTCCCACTGAGCAGTTCTTC. Supplemented by reference TRBV7-3 and TRBJ2-1, the full variable domain reads GAGVSQTPSNKVTEKGKYVELRCDPISGHTALYWYRQSLGQGPEFLIYFQGTGAADDSGLPNDRFFAVRPEGSVSTLKIQRTERGDSAVYLCASSRGLASPTEQFFGPGTRLTVL.

The CDR3 DNA is TGTGCCAGCAGCCAGACGACTGGGGTCTCCTACGAGCAGTACTTC. This sequence encodes CASSQTTGVSYEQYF. The V and J genes are TRBV4-2 and TRBJ2-7; D unresolved. The CDR3 is 15 amino acids. V was shortened by 3 bases and J by 0 bases, with 12 bases between the two germline ends. The V gene's germline CDR1 is LGHNA and CDR2 YNFKEQ.

V gene TRBV6-4 combines with J gene TRBJ2-1; D perhaps matches TRBD2 (6 bases). V lost 8 bases to trimming and J lost 3 bases, with 14 bases between them. The CDR3 length is 14 residues. Germline V gene data show CDR1 as MRHNA and CDR2 as SNTAGT. CDR3 sequence (DNA): TGTGCCAGCTCCCGGGAGTCTCTCTACAATGAGCAGTTCTTC. Amino acid sequence: CASSRESLYNEQFF.

V usage is TRBV27 and J usage is TRBJ2-1; 7 bases line up with TRBD2. V lost 6 bases, J lost 2 bases, and 7 bases stayed unmatched. Per the germline V gene, CDR1 is MNHEY and CDR2 is SMNVEV (reference sequence). The CDR3 sequence is 15 residues long. CDR3 region: CASRWEGATYNEQFF. The CDR3, as DNA: TGTGCCAGCAGATGGGAGGGAGCGACCTACAATGAGCAGTTCTTC.

The chain couples TRBV9 to TRBJ2-5, with D uncertain. The CDR3 has 13 residues. Trimming removed 4 bases from V and 2 bases from J, with 9 bases in between. Per germline, CDR1 SGDLS and CDR2 YYNGEE. The CDR3 loop is CASSTIPQETQYF. In DNA, the CDR3 is TGTGCCAGCAGCACAATACCACAAGAGACCCAGTACTTC.

This chain joins TRBV12-3 or TRBV12-4 and TRBJ1-5; D call uncertain. The CDR3 is 14 residues long. Between the trimmed V and J ends, which lost 0 bases and 2 bases, there was a span of 5 bases. The CDR3 spells CASSLATGNQPQHF. In DNA form, the CDR3 reads TGTGCCAGCAGTTTAGCCACGGGCAATCAGCCCCAGCATTTT.

This clonotype turned up a few times. V gene TRBV10-3 combines with J gene TRBJ2-7; 7 nucleotides align to TRBD2. V was pared by 10 bases and J by 2 bases, with 14 bases of the junction left unmatched. CDR1 is ENHRY and CDR2 is SYGVKD in the germline V gene. The CDR3 runs 15 residues. CDR3 sequence (DNA): TGTGCCACCGCCGATATACTAGCGACAACCTACGAGCAGTACTTC. This sequence encodes CATADILATTYEQYF.

This clonotype was detected only once. The chain has TRBV28 and TRBJ2-1, with a tentative D call TRBD2 (6 bases). Trimming removed 3 bases at V and 2 bases at J, with 11 bases between. CDR1 and CDR2 (germline): MDHEN, SYDVKM. This CDR3 is 15 amino acids long. CDR3 sequence reads: CASSFEGRTYNEQFF. CDR3 bases: TGTGCCAGCAGTTTTGAGGGGAGGACCTACAATGAGCAGTTCTTC.

The rearrangement links TRBV24-1 to TRBJ2-1; D call uncertain. V shed 2 bases and J shed 0 bases, with 19 bases lying between them. Germline values: CDR1 KGHDR, CDR2 SFDVKD. The CDR3 is 19 residues long. This chain's CDR3 is CATSDSTSTDSGSYNEQFF. Here the CDR3 DNA reads TGTGCCACCAGTGATTCCACTTCCACCGACTCGGGCTCCTACAATGAGCAGTTCTTC.

This clonotype was detected only a few times. This chain links TRBV20-1 with TRBJ2-1; tentatively, D is TRBD1 (6 bases). Germline V lookup: CDR1 DFQATT, CDR2 SNEGSKA (reference sequence). The length of the CDR3 is 12 residues. The V and J ends lost 6 bases and 1 base respectively, with 7 bases between them. The CDR3 DNA reads as TGCAGTGCCAGGGGTTCCTACAATGAGCAGTTCTTC. The encoded protein is CSARGSYNEQFF.

V usage is TRBV7-2 and J usage is TRBJ1-4; a possible D gene is TRBD1 (5 bases). Germline V gene data show CDR1 as SGHTA and CDR2 as FQGNSA. This CDR3 is 15 amino acids long. V shed 5 bases and J shed 7 bases, with 17 bases lying between them. CDR3 DNA: TGTGCCAGCAGCCCGGTCGGGGACGATTTTGAAAAACTGTTTTTT. This codes for CASSPVGDDFEKLFF.

The V call is TRBV20-1, the J call TRBJ1-2; possible D gene TRBD1, 6 bases. Deletions cut 1 base from V and 4 bases from J, with 10 bases between. This CDR3 spans 13 amino acids. CDR1 is DFQATT and CDR2 is SNEGSKA in the germline V gene (reference sequence). Here the CDR3 reads CSARGDTPYGYTF. CDR3 bases: TGCAGTGCTAGAGGGGACACCCCCTATGGCTACACCTTC.

This clonotype was seen more than once but under ten times. The rearrangement joins TRBV28 to TRBJ2-5, with 9 bases identical to TRBD2. The CDR3 is 17 amino acids. V lost 4 bases to trimming and J lost 4 bases; unmatched junction nucleotides: 13. The germline gives CDR1 MDHEN, CDR2 SYDVKM. CDR3 DNA sequence: TGTGCCAGCAGTTCTATGCCAAGGGCTAGCGGGATAGAGACCCAGTACTTC. Residues: CASSSMPRASGIETQYF.

Points on this clonotype: A much larger clone differs by one base, so this may be a read error. The V gene is TRBV5-5, the J gene TRBJ2-7; 7 bases match TRBD1. CDR3 length equals 14 residues. J was trimmed by 5 bases and V by 3 bases; bases with no gene match: 8. Germline CDR1 is SGHKS and CDR2 is YYEKEE (reference sequence). The CDR3 region has the DNA TGTGCCAGCAGCTACAGAGGGACAGTCGACGAGCAGTACTTC. This sequence encodes CASSYRGTVDEQYF. Based on the CDR3 plus reference TRBV5-5 and TRBJ2-7, the full variable domain is DAGVTQSPTHLIKTRGQQVTLRCSPISGHKSVSWYQQVLGQGPQFIFQYYEKEERGRGNFPDRFSARQFPNYSSELNVNALLLGDSALYLCASSYRGTVDEQYFGPGTRLTVT.

This clonotype was observed a handful of times. This rearrangement joins TRBV12-3 or TRBV12-4 to TRBJ2-1; TRBD2 matches 8 bases. The V gene end was trimmed by 6 bases and the J gene end by 0 bases; junction bases not matched to a gene: 10. The CDR3 is 17 residues long. The DNA of the CDR3 is TGTGCCAGCAGCAAGGGGGTAGCGGGATACTCCTACAATGAGCAGTTCTTC. Its translation: CASSKGVAGYSYNEQFF.